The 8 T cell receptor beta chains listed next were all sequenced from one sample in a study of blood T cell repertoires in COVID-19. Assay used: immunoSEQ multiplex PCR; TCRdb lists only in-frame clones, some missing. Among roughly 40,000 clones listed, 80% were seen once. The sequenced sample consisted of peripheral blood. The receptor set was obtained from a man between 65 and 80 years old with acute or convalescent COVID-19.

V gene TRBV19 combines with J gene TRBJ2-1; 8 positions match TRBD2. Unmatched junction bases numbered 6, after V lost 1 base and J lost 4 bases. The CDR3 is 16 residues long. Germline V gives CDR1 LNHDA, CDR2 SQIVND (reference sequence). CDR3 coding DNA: TGTGCCAGTAGTATAGCGGGACTAGGACGGTACAATGAGCAGTTCTTC. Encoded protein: CASSIAGLGRYNEQFF.

The CDR3 region has the DNA TGTGCCATCAGTGTGAAACCCGGGAGTTTATACAATGAGCAGTTCTTC. This codes for CAISVKPGSLYNEQFF. The chain uses TRBV10-3 and TRBJ2-1, with D possibly being TRBD2 (6 bases). Germline loops: CDR1 ENHRY, CDR2 SYGVKD. Trimming took off 4 bases at V and 4 bases at J, with 17 bases between the two ends. This CDR3 contains 16 residues.

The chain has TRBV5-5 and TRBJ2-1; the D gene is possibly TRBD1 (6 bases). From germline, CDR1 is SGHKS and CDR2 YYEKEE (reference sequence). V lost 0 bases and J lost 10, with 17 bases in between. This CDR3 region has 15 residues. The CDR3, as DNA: TGTGCCAGCAGCTTGGACAGGGTAACCTCAAGGGAGCAGTTCTTC. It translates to CASSLDRVTSREQFF.

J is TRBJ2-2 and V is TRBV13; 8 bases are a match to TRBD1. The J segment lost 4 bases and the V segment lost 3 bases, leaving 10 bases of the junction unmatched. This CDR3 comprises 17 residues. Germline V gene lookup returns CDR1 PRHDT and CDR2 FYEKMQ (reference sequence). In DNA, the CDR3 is TGTGCCAGCAGCTTCCACCCGACAGGGGTCGTCACCGGGGAGCTGTTTTTT. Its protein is CASSFHPTGVVTGELFF.

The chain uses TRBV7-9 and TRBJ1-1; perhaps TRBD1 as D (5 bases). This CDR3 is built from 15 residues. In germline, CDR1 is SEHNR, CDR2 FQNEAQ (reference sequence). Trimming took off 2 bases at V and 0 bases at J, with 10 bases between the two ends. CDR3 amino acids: CASSLSQAMNTEAFF. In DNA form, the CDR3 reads TGTGCCAGCAGCTTATCACAGGCCATGAACACTGAAGCTTTCTTT.

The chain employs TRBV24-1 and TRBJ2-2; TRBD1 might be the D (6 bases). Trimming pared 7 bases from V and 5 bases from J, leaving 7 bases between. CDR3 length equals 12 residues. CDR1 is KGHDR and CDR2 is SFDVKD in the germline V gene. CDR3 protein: CATSDRTGELFF. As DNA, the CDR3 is TGTGCCACCAGCGACAGGACCGGGGAGCTGTTTTTT.

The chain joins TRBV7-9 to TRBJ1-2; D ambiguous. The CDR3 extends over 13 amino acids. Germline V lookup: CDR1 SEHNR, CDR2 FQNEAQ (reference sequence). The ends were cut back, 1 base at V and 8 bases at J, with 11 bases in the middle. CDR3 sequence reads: CASSLVGPGGYTF. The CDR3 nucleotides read TGTGCCAGCAGCTTAGTAGGTCCGGGGGGCTACACCTTC. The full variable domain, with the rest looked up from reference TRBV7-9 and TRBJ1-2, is DTGVSQNPRHKITKRGQNVTFRCDPISEHNRLYWYRQTLGQGPEFLTYFQNEAQLEKSRLLSDRFSAERPKGSFSTLEIQRTEQGDSAMYLCASSLVGPGGYTFGSGTRLTVV.

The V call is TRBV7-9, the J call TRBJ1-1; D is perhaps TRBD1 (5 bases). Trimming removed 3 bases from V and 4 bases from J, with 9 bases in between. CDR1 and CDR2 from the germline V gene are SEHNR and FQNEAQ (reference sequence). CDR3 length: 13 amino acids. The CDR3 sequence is CASSFRVVTEAFF. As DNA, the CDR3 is TGTGCCAGCAGCTTCAGGGTGGTCACTGAAGCTTTCTTT.